What follows are 3 T cell receptor beta chains derived from one specimen sequenced in a study of blood T cells in healthy people across ages. For the second PCR, which ran for 7 to 11 cycles, a sample-barcoded 5' primer and a J-beta primer mix were used. A single record per CDR3 protein comes from TCRdb applying MiXCR to the 5' RACE reads. The sample has some 690,000 distinct CDR3 sequences, about a fifth seen once. The sequenced material came from blood. These receptors were taken from a man between 65 and 85 years old in good health.

V is TRBV19 and J is TRBJ2-1; 10 nucleotides match TRBD2. The CDR3 extends over 15 amino acids. CDR1 and CDR2 from the germline V gene are LNHDA and SQIVND (reference sequence). J lost 5 bases, V lost 8 bases, and 9 bases had no gene match. CDR3 protein: CASPLGGLANNEQFF. The CDR3 DNA is TGTGCCAGTCCCCTTGGGGGACTAGCGAACAATGAGCAGTTCTTC.

This clonotype was detected a few times. The CDR3 reads CASDSVVAGHNEQFF. DNA of the CDR3: TGTGCCAGCGACTCCGTGGTAGCGGGACACAATGAGCAGTTCTTC. This chain links TRBV12-3 or TRBV12-4 with TRBJ2-1, with TRBD2 matching 8 bases. V lost 8 bases, J lost 5 bases, and 11 bases stayed unmatched. The CDR3 is 15 amino acids.

This clonotype has only a few counts. This sequence joins TRBV20-1 and TRBJ1-1, with TRBD1 as a possible D gene (6 bases). Germline V gives CDR1 DFQATT, CDR2 SNEGSKA (reference sequence). The CDR3 contains 13 residues. V lost 6 bases, J lost 5 bases, and 16 bases lay in between. The CDR3 region has the DNA TGCAGTGCCCGGGGAGGGGGGAGGACTGAAGCTTTCTTT. Its protein is CSARGGGRTEAFF.